These 17 T cell receptor beta chains share one sample of origin, sequenced in a study of blood T cells in healthy people across ages. A J-beta primer mix and a sample-barcoded 5' primer were used in a second PCR of roughly 6 to 11 cycles. One entry per CDR3 protein, called by TCRdb with MiXCR from the 5' RACE reads. This table has approximately 880,000 distinct CDR3 sequences, approximately 49% appearing once. The material sequenced was blood. The receptors derive from a man aged 25-45 years in good health.

This clonotype was counted a few times. The CDR3 region is CASRTGQKNNEQFF. In nucleotides, the CDR3 is TGTGCCAGCCGCACGGGACAGAAAAACAATGAGCAGTTCTTC. This chain connects TRBV7-9 to TRBJ2-1; 7 bases line up with TRBD1. The CDR3 spans 14 residues. Trimming cost V 8 bases and J 5 bases; bases outside gene matches: 9. Germline CDR1 and CDR2: SEHNR and FQNEAQ (reference sequence).

This clonotype was observed a handful of times. The genes are TRBV4-3 and TRBJ2-3, with 14 bases fitting TRBD2. This CDR3 spans 16 amino acids. The junction had 3 bases not matched to a gene; V was cut back by 1 base and J by 6 bases. Germline CDR1 is LGHNA and CDR2 is YSLEER. CDR3 sequence (DNA): TGCGCCAGCAGCCAAGGGGGACTAGCGGGGGTCGATACGCAGTATTTT. This encodes CASSQGGLAGVDTQYF.

This clonotype was seen repeatedly, ten times or more. J is TRBJ1-2 and V is TRBV6-2 or TRBV6-3; no reliable D call. CDR1 MNHEY and CDR2 SVGEGT come from the germline V gene. V was cut by 8 bases and J by 7 bases, with 20 bases left in between. CDR3 size: 14 residues. The CDR3 protein is CASHSGGSEGGYTF. As DNA, the CDR3 is TGTGCCAGCCATAGCGGAGGTTCGGAGGGTGGCTACACCTTC.

This rearrangement joins TRBV4-3 to TRBJ1-1; 7 nucleotides line up with TRBD1. This CDR3 has 19 residues. V shed 0 bases, J shed 3 bases, and the junction held 16 bases outside the gene matches. CDR1 LGHNA and CDR2 YSLEER come from the germline V gene. This CDR3 is CASSQEVRGGAARDTEAFF. CDR3 coding DNA: TGCGCCAGCAGCCAAGAAGTTCGAGGGGGCGCCGCGCGGGACACTGAAGCTTTCTTT.

This CDR3 reads CASRLDGGLNEKLFF. In DNA, the CDR3 is TGTGCCAGCAGGCTTGATGGTGGGCTTAATGAAAAACTGTTTTTT. The chain employs TRBV6-5 and TRBJ1-4; D is uncertain. The germline gives CDR1 MNHEY, CDR2 SVGAGI. This CDR3 is built from 15 residues. V was shortened by 6 bases and J by 4 bases, with 15 bases between the two germline ends.

The V call is TRBV5-1, the J call TRBJ2-3, with 10 bases fitting TRBD2. This CDR3 spans 16 amino acids. Germline CDR1 and CDR2: SGHRS and YFSETQ. Germline trimming cut 5 bases from V and 2 bases from J; bases unmatched to any gene: 8. The CDR3 DNA sequence: TGCGCCAGCAGATCTAATAGCGGGGGGAACACAGATACGCAGTATTTT. Its protein product is CASRSNSGGNTDTQYF.

J is TRBJ2-7 and V is TRBV7-2; D is perhaps TRBD1 (6 bases). V lost 7 bases to trimming and J lost 10 bases, with 23 bases between them. The CDR3 has 14 residues. CDR1 is SGHTA, CDR2 FQGNSA, per germline. CDR3 sequence: CASNQLTGHRIQYF. CDR3 DNA sequence: TGTGCCAGCAACCAACTGACAGGTCATAGGATTCAGTACTTC.

This clonotype was seen more than once but under ten times. The rearrangement links TRBV2 to TRBJ1-5, with TRBD1 matching 9 bases. V gave up 7 bases and J gave up 3 bases; unmatched junction bases: 4. This CDR3 is 14 amino acids long. Germline V gene data show CDR1 as SNHLY and CDR2 as FYNNEI. In DNA, the CDR3 is TGTGCCAGCATCCGGGACAGGGACAATCAGCCCCAGCATTTT. Protein sequence: CASIRDRDNQPQHF. Based on the CDR3 plus reference TRBV2 and TRBJ1-5, the full variable domain is EPEVTQTPSHQVTQMGQEVILRCVPISNHLYFYWYRQILGQKVEFLVSFYNNEISEKSEIFDDQFSVERPDGSNFTLKIRSTKLEDSAMYFCASIRDRDNQPQHFGDGTRLSIL.

As regards this clonotype: Mismatch with germline at one junction end may stem from a read error. CDR3 bases: TGTGCTAGCAGCCGACGGGTTAGCGGGGGGACACAAGAGACCCAGTACTTC. Its protein is CASSRRVSGGTQETQYF. This chain uses TRBV7-7 with TRBJ2-5; 10 bases align to TRBD2. The CDR3 is made up of 17 amino acids. The germline V gene encodes CDR1 SSHAT and CDR2 FNYEAQ (reference sequence).

This clonotype was seen ten or more times. This rearrangement joins TRBV5-1 to TRBJ2-3, with D tentatively TRBD1 or TRBD2 (5 bases each). Per germline, CDR1 SGHRS and CDR2 YFSETQ. V was cut by 4 bases and J by 4 bases, with 13 bases left in between. This CDR3 is 14 amino acids long. The DNA of the CDR3 is TGCGCCAGCAGCCCCATGGGGGAACCAGATACGCAGTATTTT. Its protein is CASSPMGEPDTQYF.

The count of this clonotype is one. J is TRBJ2-6 and V is TRBV12-3 or TRBV12-4, with a weak D call TRBD1 (6 bases). V was trimmed by 6 bases and J by 4 bases, leaving 10 bases between them. The CDR3 runs to 14 residues. The CDR3 here is CASSQGLGANVLTF. CDR3 nucleotide sequence: TGTGCCAGCAGCCAGGGGTTAGGGGCCAACGTCCTGACTTTC.

The chain links TRBV6-5 to TRBJ2-7; weak D call: TRBD2 (6 bases). This CDR3 is built from 19 residues. The V gene's germline CDR1 is MNHEY and CDR2 SVGAGI. Deletions cut 2 bases from V and 5 bases from J, with 28 bases between. In nucleotides, the CDR3 is TGTGCCAGCAGTTACAGGAAGTCCGTGGAGGGTAGAGCTATCCACGAGCAGTACTTC. It codes for CASSYRKSVEGRAIHEQYF.

This clonotype has ten or more counts. This sequence joins TRBV29-1 and TRBJ2-1; a weak D match, TRBD2 (5 bases). The germline V and J ends were trimmed by 3 bases and 1 base, with 10 bases remaining between them. CDR1 and CDR2 (germline): SQVTM, ANQGSEA. The CDR3 spans 14 residues. CDR3: CSVEKRQSYNEQFF. CDR3 coding DNA: TGCAGCGTTGAGAAGCGGCAGTCCTACAATGAGCAGTTCTTC.

This clonotype was detected only a few times. The V call is TRBV5-7, the J call TRBJ2-5; the D gene is possibly TRBD2 (7 bases). The closer fit of TRBJ2-7 to the DNA end suggests the J call may be wrong. TRBV5-7 belongs to the ORF category, with a function that is uncertain. The CDR3 is 16 amino acids. In DNA form, the CDR3 reads TGTGCCAGCAGCCGAAGCCTTCGGGGGGCGAGAGGCGAGCAGTACTTC. It is translated as CASSRSLRGARGEQYF.

This clonotype was counted between two and nine times. The rearrangement joins TRBV27 to TRBJ2-1, with 7 bases matching TRBD1. The CDR3 covers 13 residues. Germline V lookup: CDR1 MNHEY, CDR2 SMNVEV (reference sequence). V was clipped by 5 bases and J by 4 bases; unmatched bases: 2. CDR3: CASSIQGYNEQFF. Written as DNA, the CDR3 is TGTGCCAGCAGTATACAGGGGTACAATGAGCAGTTCTTC.

The rearrangement links TRBV6-2 or TRBV6-3 to TRBJ2-5, with 8 bases aligning to TRBD1. Trimming cost V 5 bases and J 13 bases; bases outside gene matches: 6. Germline assignment: CDR1 MNHEY and CDR2 SVGEGT. The CDR3 covers 11 residues. The CDR3 DNA sequence: TGTGCCAGCAGTGCCTCGGGACAGGTGTACTTC. Translating gives CASSASGQVYF.

This chain joins TRBV20-1 and TRBJ2-7; D might be TRBD1 or TRBD2, each matching 5 bases. The CDR3 consists of 12 residues. V shed 3 bases and J shed 3 bases, with 9 bases lying between them. Germline CDR1 is DFQATT and CDR2 is SNEGSKA (reference sequence). CDR3 nucleotide sequence: TGCAGTGCTAGCGGGACGGGCTACGAGCAGTACTTC. This encodes CSASGTGYEQYF.